These T cell receptor beta chains were read from a single sample in a study of T cell repertoires in cytomegalovirus infection. TCRdb reanalysed the reads using MiXCR and keeps one entry per CDR3 protein. The sample contains 450,000 to 650,000 distinct CDR3 sequences, 40% of which appear only once. These receptors have no known antigen. This material consisted of cultured PBMCs, taken from culture after CMV antigen stimulation. The source of these receptors is a human donor in good health (CMV status not recorded). Some clones in this sample may be carry-over from other donors' samples. Both conserved end residues are part of each CDR3. A D gene is named only where the DNA matches it firmly. Size values are once, few and many counts, or a class for expanded clones, and some rows have none.

CDR3 DNA	CDR3 protein	D gene	CDR3 length	clone size	J gene	V gene
TGTGCCAGCAGCTTAGCGCTTAAAGACGAGCAGTACTTC	CASSLALKDEQYF	NA	13	NA	TRBJ2-7	TRBV7-9
TGTGCCAGCAGTTACGAGGCAGTCTACGAGCAGTACTTC	CASSYEAVYEQYF	NA	13	few	TRBJ2-7	TRBV6-6
TGTGCCATCAGTGAGGATAGGATCTCTGGAAACACCATATATTTT	CAISEDRISGNTIYF	NA	15	NA	TRBJ1-3	TRBV10-3
TGTGCCAGCAGCTTCTCGGGTTCGGGGGCTGGCGGGGAGCTGTTTTTT	CASSFSGSGAGGELFF	NA	16	NA	TRBJ2-2	TRBV7-2
TGTGCCAGCAGCCTCTCAGGGGGCCGGCAGTACTTC	CASSLSGGRQYF	TRBD1	12	NA	TRBJ2-7	TRBV7-2
TGTGCCAGCAGCTTAAATTTCGGCAGGGGCGGGGAAAAACTGTTTTTT	CASSLNFGRGGEKLFF	NA	16	few	TRBJ1-4	TRBV7-2
TGTGCCAGCAGCTTGGGTGTCGGCACCGGGGAGCTGTTTTTT	CASSLGVGTGELFF	NA	14	few	TRBJ2-2	TRBV7-4
TGTGCCAGCGGATACGGGACAGGGGGATTCTACGAGCAGTACTTC	CASGYGTGGFYEQYF	TRBD1	15	NA	TRBJ2-7	TRBV6-1
TGTGCCAGTAGTATTTCGGGGTACGGCTACACCTTC	CASSISGYGYTF	NA	12	few	TRBJ1-2	TRBV19
TGTGCCAGCTCCCTCTCGCTAGCGGGCACAGATACGCAGTATTTT	CASSLSLAGTDTQYF	TRBD2	15	few	TRBJ2-3	TRBV6-1
TGTGCCAGCAGTAAGAGGACAGGGGGCGCGAGATACGAGCAGTACTTC	CASSKRTGGARYEQYF	TRBD1	16	NA	TRBJ2-7	TRBV6-2/TRBV6-3
TGTGCCAGCAGCTTGTCTCCCCCGGGACCGACTCCACTACTAGCCAAAAACATTCAGTACTTC	CASSLSPPGPTPLLAKNIQYF	NA	21	many	TRBJ2-4	TRBV7-8
TGCAGTGGGAGAGACCCAGTCGAAAACATTCAGTACTTC	CSGRDPVENIQYF	NA	13	few	TRBJ2-4	TRBV20-1
TGCGCCAGCAGCCAAGAAACGGATGTGGGAGAGCAGTTCTTC	CASSQETDVGEQFF	NA	14	few	TRBJ2-1	TRBV4-3
TGTGCCAGCAGCCAAGAAGTCGCTAGCGCGGGCACAGATACGCAGTATTTT	CASSQEVASAGTDTQYF	NA	17	few	TRBJ2-3	TRBV4-1
TGTGCCAGCAGCTTCCCGCTTTTGGACCTCGAGCAGTTCTTC	CASSFPLLDLEQFF	NA	14	NA	TRBJ2-1	TRBV7-9
TGTGCCAGCATAGGAAGGCGGGAGTATAGCACCGGGGAGCTGTTTTTT	CASIGRREYSTGELFF	TRBD2	16	NA	TRBJ2-2	TRBV2
TGTGCCAGCAGCTCCCCCAGGGTAGGAGGTACTGAAGCTTTCTTT	CASSSPRVGGTEAFF	NA	15	few	TRBJ1-1	TRBV11-2
TGTGCCAGCAGCTTAAGTCCCGACAAGGAGTTCTTC	CASSLSPDKEFF	NA	12	few	TRBJ2-1	TRBV7-2
TGTGCCAGCAGTTTAGCGGGACTAGCGGGAGGGGCAGATACGCAGTATTTT	CASSLAGLAGGADTQYF	TRBD2	17	NA	TRBJ2-3	TRBV27
TGTGCCAGCAGCGTAGAGAGCAGGGTCACAGATACGCAGTATTTT	CASSVESRVTDTQYF	NA	15	few	TRBJ2-3	TRBV9
TGTGCCAGTAGTATCGCAGGGGTGTGGGATTCACCCCTCCACTTT	CASSIAGVWDSPLHF	NA	15	NA	TRBJ1-6	TRBV19
TGTGCCAGCACCCATCTGGGGACAGGGGAAGATGAAAAACTGTTTTTT	CASTHLGTGEDEKLFF	TRBD1	16	NA	TRBJ1-4	TRBV7-9
TGCGCCAGCAGCTTACAGGGGTATGGGGCTGAAGCTTTCTTT	CASSLQGYGAEAFF	TRBD1	14	few	TRBJ1-1	TRBV5-1
TGTGCCAGCAGCTTACGGCAGGGGCGGGACACTGAAGCTTTCTTT	CASSLRQGRDTEAFF	NA	15	few	TRBJ1-1	TRBV7-9
TGTGCCACCAGTGATTTCGGGTCGGGCTACAATGAGCAGTTCTTC	CATSDFGSGYNEQFF	NA	15	few	TRBJ2-1	TRBV24-1
TGTGCCGCCCGCCGGGGCAGCGCTAACTATGGCTACACCTTC	CAARRGSANYGYTF	NA	14	few	TRBJ1-2	TRBV28
TGTGCCAGCAGCTTGGGTCCGCGGGGGACTACAGATACGCAGTATTTT	CASSLGPRGTTDTQYF	TRBD2	16	NA	TRBJ2-3	TRBV5-6
TGCAGTGCTAGAGGTCCGGGAGCTAGTGGCTACACCTTC	CSARGPGASGYTF	NA	13	few	TRBJ1-2	TRBV20-1
TGCAGTACCTTCACATTACAGACATCCAATCAGCCCCAGCATTTT	CSTFTLQTSNQPQHF	NA	15	NA	TRBJ1-5	TRBV20-1
TGTGCCACCAGCAGACCAGCTAGCGAATCCGAGCAGTACTTC	CATSRPASESEQYF	NA	14	NA	TRBJ2-7	TRBV15
TGTGCCAGTGCCCCGGGACAGGGGACGTACGAGCAGTACTTC	CASAPGQGTYEQYF	TRBD1	14	NA	TRBJ2-7	TRBV19
TGTGCCATCAGTGAGTCGTGGGGGGAGAAAGGCAATGAGCAGTTCTTC	CAISESWGEKGNEQFF	NA	16	NA	TRBJ2-1	TRBV10-3
TGTGCCAGCAGTGAGTGGCTAGCGAGCGGCACAGATACGCAGTATTTT	CASSEWLASGTDTQYF	NA	16	NA	TRBJ2-3	TRBV2